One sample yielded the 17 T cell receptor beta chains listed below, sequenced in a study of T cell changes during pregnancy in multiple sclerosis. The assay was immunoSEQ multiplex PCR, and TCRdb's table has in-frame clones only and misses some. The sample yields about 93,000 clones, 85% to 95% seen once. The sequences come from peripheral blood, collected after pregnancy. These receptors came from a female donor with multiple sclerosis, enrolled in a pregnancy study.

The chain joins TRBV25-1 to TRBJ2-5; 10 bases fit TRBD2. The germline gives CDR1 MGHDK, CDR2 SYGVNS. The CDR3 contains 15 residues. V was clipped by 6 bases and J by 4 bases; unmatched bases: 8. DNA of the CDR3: TGTGCCAGCAGATCAAGCGGGAGGGTAGGAGAGACCCAGTACTTC. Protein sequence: CASRSSGRVGETQYF.

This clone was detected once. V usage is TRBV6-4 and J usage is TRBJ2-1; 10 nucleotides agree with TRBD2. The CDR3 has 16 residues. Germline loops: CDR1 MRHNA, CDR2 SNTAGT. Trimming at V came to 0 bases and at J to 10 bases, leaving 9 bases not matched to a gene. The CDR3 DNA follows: TGTGCCAGCAGTGACTCGCCCCTAGCGGGAGCTGGCGAGCAGTTCTTC. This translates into CASSDSPLAGAGEQFF.

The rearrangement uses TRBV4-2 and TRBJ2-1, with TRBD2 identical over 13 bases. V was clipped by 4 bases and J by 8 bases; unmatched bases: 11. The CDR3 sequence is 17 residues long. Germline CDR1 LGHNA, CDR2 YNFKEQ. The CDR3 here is CASSPREGTSGADEQFF. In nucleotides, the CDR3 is TGTGCCAGCAGCCCCCGAGAAGGGACTAGCGGGGCCGATGAGCAGTTCTTC.

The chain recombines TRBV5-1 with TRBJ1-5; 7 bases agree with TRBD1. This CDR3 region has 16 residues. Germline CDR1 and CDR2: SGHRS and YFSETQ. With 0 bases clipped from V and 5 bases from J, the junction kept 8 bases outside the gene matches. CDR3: CASSLGGTVHDQPQHF. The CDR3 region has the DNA TGCGCCAGCAGCTTGGGAGGGACAGTCCATGATCAGCCCCAGCATTTT.

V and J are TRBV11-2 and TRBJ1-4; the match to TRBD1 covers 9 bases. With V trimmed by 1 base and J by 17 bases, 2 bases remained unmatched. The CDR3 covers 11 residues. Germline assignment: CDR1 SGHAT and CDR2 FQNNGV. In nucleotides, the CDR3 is TGTGCCAGCAGCTTAGGGGGACAGGGATTTTTT. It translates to CASSLGGQGFF. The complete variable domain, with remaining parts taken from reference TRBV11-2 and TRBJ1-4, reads EAGVAQSPRYKIIEKRQSVAFWCNPISGHATLYWYQQILGQGPKLLIQFQNNGVVDDSQLPKDRFSAERLKGVDSTLKIQPAKLEDSAVYLCASSLGGQGFFGSGTQLSVL.

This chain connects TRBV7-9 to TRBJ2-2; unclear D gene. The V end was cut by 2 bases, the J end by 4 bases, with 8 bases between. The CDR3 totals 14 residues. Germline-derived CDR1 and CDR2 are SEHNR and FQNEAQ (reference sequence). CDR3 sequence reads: CASSLKLGTGELFF. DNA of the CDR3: TGTGCCAGCAGCTTAAAGCTAGGCACCGGGGAGCTGTTTTTT. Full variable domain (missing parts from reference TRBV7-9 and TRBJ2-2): DTGVSQNPRHKITKRGQNVTFRCDPISEHNRLYWYRQTLGQGPEFLTYFQNEAQLEKSRLLSDRFSAERPKGSFSTLEIQRTEQGDSAMYLCASSLKLGTGELFFGEGSRLTVL.

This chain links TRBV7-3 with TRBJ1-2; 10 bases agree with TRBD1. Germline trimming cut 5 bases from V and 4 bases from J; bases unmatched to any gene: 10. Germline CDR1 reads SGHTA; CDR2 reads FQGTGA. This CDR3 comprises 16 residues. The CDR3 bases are TGTGCCAGCAGCACCAGGACAGGGGGTATCGGCTATGGCTACACCTTC. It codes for CASSTRTGGIGYGYTF.

The CDR3 coding sequence is TGTGCCAGCAGCCCTGACAGGGGCAATCAGCCCCAGCATTTT. Its protein is CASSPDRGNQPQHF. The V gene is TRBV7-9, the J gene TRBJ1-5; 7 bases are shared with TRBD1. Germline V gene sequence: CDR1 SEHNR, CDR2 FQNEAQ (reference sequence). Trimming removed 5 bases from V and 2 bases from J; junction bases left unmatched: 3. There are 14 residues in the CDR3.

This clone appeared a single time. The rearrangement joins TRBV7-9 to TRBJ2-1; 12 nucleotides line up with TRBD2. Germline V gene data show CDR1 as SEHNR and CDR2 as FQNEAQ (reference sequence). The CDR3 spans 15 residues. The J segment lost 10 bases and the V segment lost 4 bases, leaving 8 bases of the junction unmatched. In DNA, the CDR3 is TGTGCCAGCAGCTCGCGGACTAGCGGGATTGGGGAGCAGTTCTTC. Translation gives CASSSRTSGIGEQFF. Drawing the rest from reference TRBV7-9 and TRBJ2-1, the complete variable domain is DTGVSQNPRHKITKRGQNVTFRCDPISEHNRLYWYRQTLGQGPEFLTYFQNEAQLEKSRLLSDRFSAERPKGSFSTLEIQRTEQGDSAMYLCASSSRTSGIGEQFFGPGTRLTVL.

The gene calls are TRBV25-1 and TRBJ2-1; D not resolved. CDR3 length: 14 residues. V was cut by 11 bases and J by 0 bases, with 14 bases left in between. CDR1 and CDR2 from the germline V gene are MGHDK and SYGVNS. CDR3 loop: CAASGASSYNEQFF. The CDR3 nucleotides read TGTGCCGCATCAGGCGCGAGCTCCTACAATGAGCAGTTCTTC.

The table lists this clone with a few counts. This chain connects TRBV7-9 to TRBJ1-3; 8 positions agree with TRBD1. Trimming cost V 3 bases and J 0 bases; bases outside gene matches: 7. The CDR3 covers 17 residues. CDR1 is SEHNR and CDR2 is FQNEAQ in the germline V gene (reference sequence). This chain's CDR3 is CASSFSGGVDSGNTIYF. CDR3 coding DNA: TGTGCCAGCAGCTTCTCAGGGGGCGTCGACTCTGGAAACACCATATATTTT.

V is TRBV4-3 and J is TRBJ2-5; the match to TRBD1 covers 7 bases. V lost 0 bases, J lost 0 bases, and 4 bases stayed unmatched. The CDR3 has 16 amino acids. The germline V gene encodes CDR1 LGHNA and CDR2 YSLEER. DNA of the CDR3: TGCGCCAGCAGCCAAGAGGCAGGGGGTAACCAAGAGACCCAGTACTTC. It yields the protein CASSQEAGGNQETQYF.

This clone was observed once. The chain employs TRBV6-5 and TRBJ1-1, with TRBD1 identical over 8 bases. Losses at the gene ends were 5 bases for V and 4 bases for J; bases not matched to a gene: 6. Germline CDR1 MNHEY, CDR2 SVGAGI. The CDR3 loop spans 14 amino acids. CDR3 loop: CASSNGQGTTEAFF. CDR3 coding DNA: TGTGCCAGCAGTAACGGACAGGGTACCACTGAAGCTTTCTTT.

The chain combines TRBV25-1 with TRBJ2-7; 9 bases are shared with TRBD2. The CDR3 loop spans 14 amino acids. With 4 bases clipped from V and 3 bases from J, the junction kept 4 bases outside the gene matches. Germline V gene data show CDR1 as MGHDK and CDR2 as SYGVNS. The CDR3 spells CASSALTSGYEQYF. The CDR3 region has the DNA TGTGCCAGCAGTGCCCTGACTAGCGGCTACGAGCAGTACTTC.

CDR3 nucleotide sequence: TGTGCCAGCAGCTTAGCGCCTAGCGGGGGGGCCGCGAACACCGGGGAGCTGTTTTTT. Translation: CASSLAPSGGAANTGELFF. The chain has TRBV7-7 and TRBJ2-2; 12 positions match TRBD2. CDR1 and CDR2 (germline): SSHAT, FNYEAQ (reference sequence). The CDR3 is made up of 19 amino acids. After removal of 0 bases from V and 0 bases from J, the junction contained 5 bases not matched to a gene.

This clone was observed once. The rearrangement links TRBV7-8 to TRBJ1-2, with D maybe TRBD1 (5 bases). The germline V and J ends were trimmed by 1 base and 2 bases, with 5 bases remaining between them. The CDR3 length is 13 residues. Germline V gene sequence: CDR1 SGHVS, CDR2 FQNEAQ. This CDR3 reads CASSLGQNYGYTF. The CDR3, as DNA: TGTGCCAGCAGCTTAGGACAGAACTATGGCTACACCTTC.

CDR3 in DNA: TGCGCCAGCAGCTACCGGACAGGGGTGCAAGAGACCCAGTACTTC. This encodes CASSYRTGVQETQYF. The chain uses TRBV5-1 and TRBJ2-5; 9 bases map to TRBD1. Germline CDR1 reads SGHRS; CDR2 reads YFSETQ. V lost 3 bases, J lost 2 bases, and 5 bases stayed unmatched. This CDR3 is 15 amino acids long.